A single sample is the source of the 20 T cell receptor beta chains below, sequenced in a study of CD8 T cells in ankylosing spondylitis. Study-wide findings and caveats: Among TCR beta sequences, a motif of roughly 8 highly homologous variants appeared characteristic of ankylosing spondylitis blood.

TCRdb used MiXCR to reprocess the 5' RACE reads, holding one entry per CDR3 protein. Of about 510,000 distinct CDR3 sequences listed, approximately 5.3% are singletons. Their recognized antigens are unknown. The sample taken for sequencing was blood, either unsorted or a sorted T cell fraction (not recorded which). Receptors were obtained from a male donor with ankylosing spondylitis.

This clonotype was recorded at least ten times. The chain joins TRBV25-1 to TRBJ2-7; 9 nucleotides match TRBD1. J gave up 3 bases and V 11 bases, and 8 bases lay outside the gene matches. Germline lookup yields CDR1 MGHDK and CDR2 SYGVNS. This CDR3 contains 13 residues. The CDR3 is CAHTGQGNYEQYF. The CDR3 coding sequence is TGTGCCCATACGGGACAGGGAAACTACGAGCAGTACTTC.

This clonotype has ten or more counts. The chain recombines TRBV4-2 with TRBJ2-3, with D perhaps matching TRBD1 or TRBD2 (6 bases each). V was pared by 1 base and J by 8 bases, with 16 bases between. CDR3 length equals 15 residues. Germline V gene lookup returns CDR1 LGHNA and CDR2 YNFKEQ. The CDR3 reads CASSQVVGGPGTQYF. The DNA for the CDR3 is TGTGCCAGCAGCCAAGTTGTTGGGGGGCCCGGTACGCAGTATTTT.

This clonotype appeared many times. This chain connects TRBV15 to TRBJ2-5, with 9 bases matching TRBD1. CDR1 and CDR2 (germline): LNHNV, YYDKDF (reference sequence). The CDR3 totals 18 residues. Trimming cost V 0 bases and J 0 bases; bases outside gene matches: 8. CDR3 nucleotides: TGTGCCACCAGCAGAGATGGGGTGACAGGGGGGTACCAAGAGACCCAGTACTTC. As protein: CATSRDGVTGGYQETQYF.

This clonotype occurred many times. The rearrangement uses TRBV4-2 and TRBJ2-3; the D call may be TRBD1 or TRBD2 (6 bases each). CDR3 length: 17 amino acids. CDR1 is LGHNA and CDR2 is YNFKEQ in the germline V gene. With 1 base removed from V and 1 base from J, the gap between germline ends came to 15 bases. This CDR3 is CASSQGPRGGGTDTQYF. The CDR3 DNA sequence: TGTGCCAGCAGCCAAGGGCCCAGGGGAGGAGGCACAGATACGCAGTATTTT.

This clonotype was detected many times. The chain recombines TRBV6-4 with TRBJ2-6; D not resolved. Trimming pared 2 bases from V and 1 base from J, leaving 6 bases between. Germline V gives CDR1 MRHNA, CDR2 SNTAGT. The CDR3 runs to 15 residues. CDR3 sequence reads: CASSDLGSGANVLTF. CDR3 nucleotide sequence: TGTGCCAGCAGTGACCTAGGGTCTGGGGCCAACGTCCTGACTTTC.

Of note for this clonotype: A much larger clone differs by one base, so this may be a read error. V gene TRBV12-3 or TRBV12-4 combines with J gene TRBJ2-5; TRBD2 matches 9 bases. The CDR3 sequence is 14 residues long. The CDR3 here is CARSLRAGGETQYF. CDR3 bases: TGTGCCAGGAGTTTACGAGCGGGAGGAGAGACCCAGTACTTC.

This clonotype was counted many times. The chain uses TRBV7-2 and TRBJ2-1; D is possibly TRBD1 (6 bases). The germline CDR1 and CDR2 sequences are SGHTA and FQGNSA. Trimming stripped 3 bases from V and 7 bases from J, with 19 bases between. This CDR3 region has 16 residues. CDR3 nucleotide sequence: TGTGCCAGCAGCTTGAGGTCCGGGACAAGAAATAATGAGCAGTTCTTC. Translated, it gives CASSLRSGTRNNEQFF.

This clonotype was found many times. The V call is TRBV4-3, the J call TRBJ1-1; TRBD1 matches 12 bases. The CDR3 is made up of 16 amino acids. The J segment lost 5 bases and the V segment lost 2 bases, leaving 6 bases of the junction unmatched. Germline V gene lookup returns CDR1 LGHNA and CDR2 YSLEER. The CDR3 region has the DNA TGCGCCAGCAGCCAATACCTGGGACAGGGGGCTACTGAAGCTTTCTTT. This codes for CASSQYLGQGATEAFF.

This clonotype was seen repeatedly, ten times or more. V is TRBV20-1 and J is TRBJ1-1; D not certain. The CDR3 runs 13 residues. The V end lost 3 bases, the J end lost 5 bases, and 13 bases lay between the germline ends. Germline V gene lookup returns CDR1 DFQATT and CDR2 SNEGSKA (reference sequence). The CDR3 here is CSARIPARTEAFF. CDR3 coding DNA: TGCAGTGCTAGGATTCCGGCCAGGACTGAAGCTTTCTTT.

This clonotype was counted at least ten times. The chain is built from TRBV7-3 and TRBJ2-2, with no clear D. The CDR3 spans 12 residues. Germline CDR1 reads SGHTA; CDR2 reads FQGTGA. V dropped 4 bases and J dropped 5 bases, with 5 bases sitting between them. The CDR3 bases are TGTGCCAGCAGCTCCTGGACCGGGGAGCTGTTTTTT. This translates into CASSSWTGELFF.

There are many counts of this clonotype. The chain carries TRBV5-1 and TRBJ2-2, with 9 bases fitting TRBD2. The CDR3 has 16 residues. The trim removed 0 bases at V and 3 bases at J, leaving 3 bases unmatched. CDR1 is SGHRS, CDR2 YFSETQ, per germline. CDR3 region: CASSLEAGGDTGELFF. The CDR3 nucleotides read TGCGCCAGCAGCTTGGAAGCGGGGGGCGACACCGGGGAGCTGTTTTTT.

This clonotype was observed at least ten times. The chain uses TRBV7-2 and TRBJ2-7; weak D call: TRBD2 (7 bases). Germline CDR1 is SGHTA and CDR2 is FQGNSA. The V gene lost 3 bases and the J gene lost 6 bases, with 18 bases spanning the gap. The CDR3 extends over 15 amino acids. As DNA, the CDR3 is TGTGCCAGCAGCTTCTCGGGGGGCGGGACAATCGAGCAGTACTTC. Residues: CASSFSGGGTIEQYF.

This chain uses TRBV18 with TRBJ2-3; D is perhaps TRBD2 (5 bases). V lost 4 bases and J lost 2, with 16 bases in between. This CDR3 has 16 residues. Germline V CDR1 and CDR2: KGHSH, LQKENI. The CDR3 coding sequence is TGTGCCAGCTCACAGAGCGTGGGAGCAGCCACAGATACGCAGTATTTT. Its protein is CASSQSVGAATDTQYF.

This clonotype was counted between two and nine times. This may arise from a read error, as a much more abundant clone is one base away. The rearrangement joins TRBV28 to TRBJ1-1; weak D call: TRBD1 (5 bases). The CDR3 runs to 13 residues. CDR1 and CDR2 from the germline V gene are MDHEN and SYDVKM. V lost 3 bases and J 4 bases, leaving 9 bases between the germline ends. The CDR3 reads CASSFAGGTEAFF. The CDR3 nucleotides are TGTGCCAGCAGTTTTGCGGGGGGCACTGAAGCTTTCTTT.

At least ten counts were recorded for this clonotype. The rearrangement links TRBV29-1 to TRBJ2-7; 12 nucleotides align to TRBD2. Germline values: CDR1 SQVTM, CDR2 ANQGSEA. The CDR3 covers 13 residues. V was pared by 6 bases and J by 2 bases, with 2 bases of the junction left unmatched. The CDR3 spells CSVLAGGPYEQYF. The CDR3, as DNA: TGCAGCGTACTAGCGGGAGGTCCCTACGAGCAGTACTTC.

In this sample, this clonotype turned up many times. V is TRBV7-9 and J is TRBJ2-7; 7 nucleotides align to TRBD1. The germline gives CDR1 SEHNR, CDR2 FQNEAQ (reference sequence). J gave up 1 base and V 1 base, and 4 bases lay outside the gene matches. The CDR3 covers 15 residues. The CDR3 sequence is CASSLGLGQSYEQYF. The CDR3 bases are TGTGCCAGCAGCTTAGGTTTGGGACAGTCCTACGAGCAGTACTTC.

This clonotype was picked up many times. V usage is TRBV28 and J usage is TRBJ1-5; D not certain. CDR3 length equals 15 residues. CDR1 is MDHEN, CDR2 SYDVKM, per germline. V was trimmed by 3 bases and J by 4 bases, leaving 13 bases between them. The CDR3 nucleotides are TGTGCCAGCAGTTTGGGCAGAGGTGGGAATCAGCCCCAGCATTTT. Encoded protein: CASSLGRGGNQPQHF.

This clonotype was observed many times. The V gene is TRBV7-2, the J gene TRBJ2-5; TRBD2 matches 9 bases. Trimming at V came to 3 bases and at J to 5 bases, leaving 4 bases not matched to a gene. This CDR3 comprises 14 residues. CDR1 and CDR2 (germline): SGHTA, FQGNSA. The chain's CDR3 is CASSFLRGGETQYF. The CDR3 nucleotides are TGTGCCAGCAGCTTTTTGCGGGGGGGGGAGACCCAGTACTTC.

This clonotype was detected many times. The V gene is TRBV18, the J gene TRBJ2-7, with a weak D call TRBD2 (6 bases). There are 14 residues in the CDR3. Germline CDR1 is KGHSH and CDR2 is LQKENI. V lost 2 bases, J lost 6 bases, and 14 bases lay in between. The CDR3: CASSPGQPGVEQYF. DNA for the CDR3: TGTGCCAGCTCACCAGGGCAACCGGGGGTCGAGCAGTACTTC.

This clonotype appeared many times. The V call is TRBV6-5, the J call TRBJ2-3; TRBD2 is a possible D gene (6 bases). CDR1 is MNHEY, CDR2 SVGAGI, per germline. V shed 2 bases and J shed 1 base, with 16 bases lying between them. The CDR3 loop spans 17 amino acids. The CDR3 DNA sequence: TGTGCCAGCAGTTACGTCGGGCTCCGCGGGGGCACAGATACGCAGTATTTT. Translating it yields CASSYVGLRGGTDTQYF.